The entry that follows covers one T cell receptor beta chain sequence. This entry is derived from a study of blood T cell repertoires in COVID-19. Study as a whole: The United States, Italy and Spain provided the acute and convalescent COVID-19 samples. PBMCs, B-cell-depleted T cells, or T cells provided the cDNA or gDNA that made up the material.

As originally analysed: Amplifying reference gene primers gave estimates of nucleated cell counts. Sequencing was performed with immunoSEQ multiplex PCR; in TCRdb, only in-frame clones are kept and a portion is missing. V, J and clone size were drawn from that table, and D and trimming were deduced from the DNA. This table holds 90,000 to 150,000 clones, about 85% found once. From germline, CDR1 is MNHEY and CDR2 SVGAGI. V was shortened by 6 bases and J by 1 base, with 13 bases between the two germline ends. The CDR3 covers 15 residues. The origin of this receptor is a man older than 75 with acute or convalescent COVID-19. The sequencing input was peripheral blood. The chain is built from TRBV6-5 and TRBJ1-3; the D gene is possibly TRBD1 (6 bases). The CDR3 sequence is CASSRDRLSGNTIYF. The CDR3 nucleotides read TGTGCCAGCAGCAGAGACAGGCTATCTGGAAACACCATATATTTT.